The next 24 T cell receptor beta chains were all read from a single sample in a study of cytomegalovirus exposure and HLA in healthy donors (dated by TCRdb to 2016 to 2017). The protocol used for the library was the immunoSEQ multiplex PCR assay. This is the immuneACCESS table as TCRdb keeps it, with only in-frame sequences that have V and J called. A part of the clones is gone; compared with another copy, unresolved V genes explain less than half, and the rest is unexplained. The sample contains about 200,000 clones, roughly 87% of them found a single time. The ten most abundant clones make up more than 1.5% of the sample. Sequencing input: PBMCs. Source of these receptors: a woman under 30 in good health and CMV-seropositive.

The chain uses TRBV27 and TRBJ1-2; 12 bases match TRBD1. CDR1 and CDR2 (germline): MNHEY, SMNVEV (reference sequence). J was trimmed by 13 bases and V by 6 bases; bases with no gene match: 6. The CDR3 totals 12 residues. The CDR3 nucleotides are TGTGCCAGCAGCCGGGGACAGGGGGCAACCACCTTC. Its translation is CASSRGQGATTF.

This clone was counted a few times. This chain joins TRBV19 and TRBJ2-1; 7 bases line up with TRBD1. The germline V gene encodes CDR1 LNHDA and CDR2 SQIVND (reference sequence). This CDR3 region has 16 residues. With 5 bases clipped from V and 0 bases from J, the junction kept 7 bases outside the gene matches. The CDR3 region has the DNA TGTGCCAGTAGTTCTCTCAGGGGGAGCTCCTACAATGAGCAGTTCTTC. This translates into CASSSLRGSSYNEQFF.

The gene calls are TRBV6-1 and TRBJ2-1, with D perhaps matching TRBD1 (6 bases). The CDR3 runs 14 residues. CDR1 MNHNS and CDR2 SASEGT come from the germline V gene. Trimming took off 7 bases at V and 6 bases at J, with 16 bases between the two ends. CDR3 DNA: TGTGCCAGCACGTTGACAGGCTCTGGCAATGAGCAGTTCTTC. Its translation: CASTLTGSGNEQFF.

The chain has TRBV19 and TRBJ1-5; D is unresolved. Trimming took off 5 bases at V and 3 bases at J, with 11 bases between the two ends. The CDR3 has 14 amino acids. Germline CDR1 LNHDA, CDR2 SQIVND (reference sequence). The CDR3 is CASSQYTLNQPQHF. The CDR3 bases are TGTGCCAGTAGTCAATACACCCTCAATCAGCCCCAGCATTTT. The full variable domain, in which reference TRBV19 and TRBJ1-5 provide the parts outside the CDR3, is DGGITQSPKYLFRKEGQNVTLSCEQNLNHDAMYWYRQDPGQGLRLIYYSQIVNDFQKGDIAEGYSVSREKKESFPLTVTSAQKNPTAFYLCASSQYTLNQPQHFGDGTRLSIL.

The genes are TRBV4-1 and TRBJ1-1, with D perhaps TRBD1 (5 bases). V was clipped by 1 base and J by 4 bases, with 13 bases between them. CDR1 is MGHRA and CDR2 is YSYEKL in the germline V gene. The length of the CDR3 is 15 residues. CDR3: CASSQAGHRGTEAFF. The CDR3 nucleotides read TGCGCCAGCAGCCAAGCTGGACATAGGGGCACTGAAGCTTTCTTT.

This sequence joins TRBV27 and TRBJ2-1; 7 bases match TRBD2. With 5 bases clipped from V and 0 bases from J, the junction kept 10 bases outside the gene matches. The CDR3 sequence is 17 residues long. CDR1 is MNHEY, CDR2 SMNVEV, per germline (reference sequence). The CDR3 here is CASSPSQAGSSYNEQFF. DNA of the CDR3: TGTGCCAGCAGTCCAAGCCAAGCGGGGAGCTCCTACAATGAGCAGTTCTTC.

This clone has a handful of counts. The chain employs TRBV30 and TRBJ1-1; D ambiguous. Trimming pared 2 bases from V and 1 base from J, leaving 5 bases between. The germline gives CDR1 GTSNPN, CDR2 SVGIG (reference sequence). The CDR3 consists of 12 residues. In DNA form, the CDR3 reads TGTGCCTGGAGTTTAGAGAACACTGAAGCTTTCTTT. Residues: CAWSLENTEAFF.

V gene TRBV5-1 combines with J gene TRBJ1-2, with D uncertain. The CDR3 totals 16 residues. The V and J ends lost 1 base and 3 bases respectively, with 16 bases between them. CDR1 and CDR2 from the germline V gene are SGHRS and YFSETQ. The CDR3 loop reads CASSLRSNIGDYGYTF. The CDR3 bases are TGCGCCAGCAGCTTGAGGAGTAATATCGGCGACTATGGCTACACCTTC.

The V call is TRBV6-1, the J call TRBJ2-3; 9 bases are a match to TRBD1. This CDR3 contains 15 residues. Unmatched junction bases numbered 5, after V lost 2 bases and J lost 5 bases. Germline assignment: CDR1 MNHNS and CDR2 SASEGT. The CDR3 bases are TGTGCCAGCAGTGAAAAACAGGGGGCCGTAGATACGCAGTATTTT. Translated, it gives CASSEKQGAVDTQYF.

The chain employs TRBV2 and TRBJ2-3; D unclear. Deletions cut 7 bases from V and 0 bases from J, with 5 bases between. The V gene's germline CDR1 is SNHLY and CDR2 FYNNEI. The CDR3 has 12 amino acids. CDR3 sequence: CASTESTDTQYF. The CDR3 bases are TGTGCCAGCACGGAGAGCACAGATACGCAGTATTTT.

This chain's CDR3 is CASRYRQPDTQYF. DNA of the CDR3: TGTGCCAGCAGGTACCGACAACCAGATACGCAGTATTTT. The chain links TRBV27 to TRBJ2-3, with unresolved D. Trimming stripped 6 bases from V and 4 bases from J, with 11 bases between. In germline, CDR1 is MNHEY, CDR2 SMNVEV (reference sequence). The CDR3 consists of 13 residues.

J is TRBJ1-2 and V is TRBV28; TRBD1 matches 7 bases. Per the germline V gene, CDR1 is MDHEN and CDR2 is SYDVKM. The J segment lost 8 bases and the V segment lost 3 bases, leaving 15 bases of the junction unmatched. CDR3 length: 16 residues. CDR3 sequence: CASSLGAGTVYVGYTF. The CDR3 coding sequence is TGTGCCAGCAGTTTGGGGGCCGGGACAGTCTATGTAGGCTACACCTTC.

The chain couples TRBV6-6 to TRBJ1-2; TRBD1 aligns across 9 bases. V trimming: 4 bases; J trimming: 3 bases; junction bases outside the gene matches: 9. This CDR3 has 16 residues. Germline assignment: CDR1 MNHNY and CDR2 SVGAGI (reference sequence). This chain's CDR3 is CASSSARQGVDYGYTF. The CDR3, as DNA: TGTGCCAGCAGTTCTGCCCGACAGGGGGTCGACTATGGCTACACCTTC.

The chain couples TRBV4-2 to TRBJ1-1; the D is unclear. The CDR3 is made up of 14 amino acids. CDR1 is LGHNA, CDR2 YNFKEQ, per germline. V lost 0 bases and J lost 5, with 10 bases in between. In DNA form, the CDR3 reads TGTGCCAGCAGCCAAGACCGAGGGAGGACTGAAGCTTTCTTT. It is translated as CASSQDRGRTEAFF.

This chain uses TRBV27 with TRBJ2-7; 14 nucleotides match TRBD2. The V gene's germline CDR1 is MNHEY and CDR2 SMNVEV (reference sequence). There are 14 residues in the CDR3. V shed 6 bases and J 4 bases; nucleotides not matched to a gene: 2. CDR3 protein: CASSGTSGRYEQYF. The CDR3, as DNA: TGTGCCAGCAGCGGGACTAGCGGGAGATACGAGCAGTACTTC.

The gene calls are TRBV5-6 and TRBJ2-1; TRBD2 aligns across 9 bases. This CDR3 is 15 amino acids long. Trimming cost V 2 bases and J 5 bases; bases outside gene matches: 5. Germline V gene data show CDR1 as SGHDT and CDR2 as YYEEEE. The CDR3 DNA reads as TGTGCCAGCAGCTTTCTAGCGGGGAACGACAATGAGCAGTTCTTC. The encoded protein is CASSFLAGNDNEQFF.

The rearrangement links TRBV5-1 to TRBJ2-7; tentative D call: TRBD1 (6 bases). V gave up 4 bases and J gave up 4 bases, with 12 bases separating them. Germline-derived CDR1 and CDR2 are SGHRS and YFSETQ. This CDR3 region has 13 residues. CDR3 amino acids: CASSVDSVYEQYF. The CDR3, as DNA: TGCGCCAGCAGCGTGGACAGTGTTTACGAGCAGTACTTC.

The chain carries TRBV5-4 and TRBJ2-3; no clear D gene. Germline loops: CDR1 SGHNT, CDR2 YYREEE (reference sequence). Between the trimmed V and J ends, which lost 0 bases and 4 bases, there was a span of 3 bases. The CDR3 spans 12 residues. The CDR3 is CASSLDSDTQYF. In DNA form, the CDR3 reads TGTGCCAGCAGCTTGGACTCAGATACGCAGTATTTT.

The rearrangement uses TRBV10-3 and TRBJ2-7, with TRBD2 matching over 11 bases. The V segment lost 4 bases and the J segment 8 bases; nucleotides outside the gene matches: 10. This CDR3 region has 15 residues. Germline V gene data show CDR1 as ENHRY and CDR2 as SYGVKD. The CDR3 protein is CAISGGMTSGNQQYF. CDR3 DNA: TGTGCCATCAGTGGGGGGATGACTAGCGGGAACCAGCAGTACTTC.

The genes are TRBV28 and TRBJ2-3; TRBD2 agrees at 12 bases. This CDR3 region has 18 residues. Trimming took 3 bases from V and 5 from J; bases not matched to a gene: 12. Germline CDR1 MDHEN, CDR2 SYDVKM. The CDR3 nucleotides are TGTGCCAGCAGTTTCATCCCTAGCGGGAGGGGGAGACGAGATACGCAGTATTTT. It yields the protein CASSFIPSGRGRRDTQYF.

The chain couples TRBV5-1 to TRBJ1-2; 9 bases are a match to TRBD1. V was pared by 0 bases and J by 8 bases, with 5 bases of the junction left unmatched. The CDR3 covers 14 residues. Germline V gene lookup returns CDR1 SGHRS and CDR2 YFSETQ. The CDR3 bases are TGCGCCAGCAGCTTGGAAAAGGACAGGGGCGGCTACACCTTC. Translation gives CASSLEKDRGGYTF.

The V and J genes are TRBV7-9 and TRBJ1-1, with D possibly TRBD1 on 5 matching bases. Trimming shortened V by 4 bases and J by 4 bases, and 22 bases separated the two germline ends. CDR1 is SEHNR and CDR2 is FQNEAQ in the germline V gene (reference sequence). The CDR3 totals 17 residues. The CDR3 coding sequence is TGTGCCAGCAGCTCACAGAGCGTAGGGGTATGGGGCACTGAAGCTTTCTTT. Protein product: CASSSQSVGVWGTEAFF.

The chain is built from TRBV10-2 and TRBJ1-1, with D possibly matching TRBD1 (5 bases). The CDR3 consists of 15 residues. Germline CDR1 and CDR2: WSHSY and SAAADI. V shed 2 bases and J shed 6 bases, with 16 bases lying between them. Here the CDR3 DNA reads TGCGCCAGCAGTGAGAGTTTGGGGCCTGAGGCTGAAGCTTTCTTT. Translation gives CASSESLGPEAEAFF.

This clone was seen only once. V gene TRBV18 combines with J gene TRBJ1-2, with 7 bases aligning to TRBD1. This CDR3 has 13 amino acids. The trim removed 3 bases at V and 4 bases at J, leaving 2 bases unmatched. CDR1 KGHSH and CDR2 LQKENI come from the germline V gene. The CDR3 sequence: CASSPGQTYGYTF. The CDR3 DNA is TGTGCCAGCTCACCGGGACAGACCTATGGCTACACCTTC.